This TCR beta chain was documented in a study of control samples from healthy donors and cancer patients. Germline trimming cut 3 bases from V and 1 base from J; bases unmatched to any gene: 9. Germline-derived CDR1 and CDR2 are SGHRS and YFSETQ. CDR3 length: 16 amino acids. Sequencing used immunoSEQ multiplex PCR; TCRdb keeps in-frame clones, though not all of them. The sample includes 100,000 to 150,000 clones, approximately 90% of them seen just once. The material sequenced was blood. V and J are TRBV5-1 and TRBJ1-2, with 7 bases that match TRBD1. This TCR derives from a man aged 18 to 30 in good health. The CDR3 DNA reads as TGCGCCAGCAGCTCGGGGACAGCCCTTCATAACTATGGCTACACCTTC. Its protein product is CASSSGTALHNYGYTF. The full variable domain, its missing parts supplied by reference TRBV5-1 and TRBJ1-2, is KAGVTQTPRYLIKTRGQQVTLSCSPISGHRSVSWYQQTPGQGLQFLFEYFSETQRNKGNFPGRFSGRQFSNSRSEMNVSTLELGDSALYLCASSSGTALHNYGYTFGSGTRLTVV.